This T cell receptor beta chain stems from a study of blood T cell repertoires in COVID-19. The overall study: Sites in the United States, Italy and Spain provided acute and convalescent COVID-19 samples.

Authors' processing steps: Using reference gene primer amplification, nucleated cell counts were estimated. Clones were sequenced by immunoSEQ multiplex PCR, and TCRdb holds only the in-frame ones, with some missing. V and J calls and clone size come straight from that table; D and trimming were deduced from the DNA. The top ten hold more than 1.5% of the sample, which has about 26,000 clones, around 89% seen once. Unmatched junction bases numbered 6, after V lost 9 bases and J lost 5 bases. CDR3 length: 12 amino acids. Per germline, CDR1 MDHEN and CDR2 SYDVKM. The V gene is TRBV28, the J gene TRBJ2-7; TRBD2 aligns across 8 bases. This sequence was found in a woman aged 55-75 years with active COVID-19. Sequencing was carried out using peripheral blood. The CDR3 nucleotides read TGTGCCAGTCTTAGCGGGACCGACGAGCAGTACTTC. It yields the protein CASLSGTDEQYF.